Presented here are 8 T cell receptor beta chains from one specimen sequenced in a study of blood T cell repertoires in COVID-19. Clones were sequenced by immunoSEQ multiplex PCR, and TCRdb holds only the in-frame ones, with some missing. The sample carries about 50,000 clones, more than 85% recorded once. Sequencing was carried out using peripheral blood. The receptors originated from a woman older than 75 with acute or convalescent COVID-19.

This chain links TRBV9 with TRBJ2-3; no clear D gene. This CDR3 has 14 residues. The germline gives CDR1 SGDLS, CDR2 YYNGEE. V was cut by 1 base and J by 0 bases, with 6 bases left in between. DNA for the CDR3: TGTGCCAGCAGCGTAATGTCTAGCACAGATACGCAGTATTTT. As protein: CASSVMSSTDTQYF.

About this clone itself: Other DNA sequences of this sample code for an identical CDR3. The rearrangement links TRBV28 to TRBJ1-1, with TRBD1 matching over 9 bases. Germline CDR1 MDHEN, CDR2 SYDVKM. The CDR3 is 12 residues long. The V and J ends lost 6 bases and 4 bases, in that order; junction bases with no gene match: 0. DNA for the CDR3: TGTGCCAGCAGGACAGGGGGCACTGAAGCTTTCTTT. It yields the protein CASRTGGTEAFF.

The sample holds one count of this clone. V gene TRBV11-1 combines with J gene TRBJ2-1, with TRBD1 as a possible D gene (6 bases). The CDR3 totals 14 residues. Germline CDR1 reads SGHAT; CDR2 reads FQDESV (reference sequence). V lost 5 bases and J 8 bases, leaving 16 bases between the germline ends. The CDR3 loop reads CASSHWTAWDEQFF. The CDR3 region has the DNA TGTGCCAGCAGCCACTGGACAGCCTGGGATGAGCAGTTCTTC.

V is TRBV19 and J is TRBJ1-3; D is possibly TRBD1 (5 bases). V was trimmed by 3 bases and J by 1 base, leaving 13 bases between them. CDR1 and CDR2 from the germline V gene are LNHDA and SQIVND (reference sequence). The CDR3 covers 16 residues. This chain's CDR3 is CASSIGQGSSGNTIYF. The DNA for the CDR3 is TGTGCCAGTAGTATCGGGCAGGGCTCATCTGGAAACACCATATATTTT.

The chain carries TRBV19 and TRBJ1-2, with TRBD1 matching 10 bases. The CDR3 is made up of 14 amino acids. Per the germline V gene, CDR1 is LNHDA and CDR2 is SQIVND (reference sequence). With 5 bases clipped from V and 8 bases from J, the junction kept 8 bases outside the gene matches. The CDR3 spells CASSPLTGGGGYTF. As DNA, the CDR3 is TGTGCCAGTAGTCCGCTGACAGGGGGCGGCGGCTACACCTTC. The full variable domain, rest sourced from reference TRBV19 and TRBJ1-2, is DGGITQSPKYLFRKEGQNVTLSCEQNLNHDAMYWYRQDPGQGLRLIYYSQIVNDFQKGDIAEGYSVSREKKESFPLTVTSAQKNPTAFYLCASSPLTGGGGYTFGSGTRLTVV.

The rearrangement uses TRBV7-8 and TRBJ2-1; D is ambiguous. V lost 5 bases and J lost 0, with 17 bases in between. The length of the CDR3 is 17 residues. Germline CDR1 is SGHVS and CDR2 is FQNEAQ. The CDR3 nucleotides are TGTGCCAGCAGCCAACAGCTCTCCCGCCCCTCCTACAATGAGCAGTTCTTC. This gives the protein CASSQQLSRPSYNEQFF.

J is TRBJ1-1 and V is TRBV19, with 7 bases identical to TRBD1. This CDR3 comprises 14 residues. V lost 4 bases and J lost 5; bases outside the gene matches: 7. Germline V gives CDR1 LNHDA, CDR2 SQIVND (reference sequence). The CDR3 protein is CASSRLQGMTEAFF. In nucleotides, the CDR3 is TGTGCCAGTAGTAGGTTACAGGGGATGACTGAAGCTTTCTTT.

The J gene is TRBJ1-2, the V gene TRBV2, with D perhaps matching TRBD1 (6 bases). The germline V gene encodes CDR1 SNHLY and CDR2 FYNNEI. CDR3 size: 16 residues. Trimming removed 7 bases from V and 0 bases from J, with 18 bases in between. CDR3 DNA: TGTGCCAGCAATTATCGTACAGGGCTCGCTAACTATGGCTACACCTTC. Its protein product is CASNYRTGLANYGYTF.